This T cell receptor beta chain was captured in a study of T cell changes during pregnancy in multiple sclerosis (dated by TCRdb to about 2019). Context from the whole study: The study examined how the T cell repertoire changed over the course of pregnancy in women with multiple sclerosis.

According to the germline V gene, CDR1 reads SGHAT and CDR2 reads FQNNGV. The cysteine opens and the phenylalanine closes a CDR3 of 17 amino acids. The sequence is cut down to CDR3 DNA, 51 bases in frame from base 1. V loses 4 bases of germline sequence and J loses 7 bases, and the interval between the two ends is 23 bases. Library generation was performed with the immunoSEQ multiplex PCR assay. In its TCRdb copy, this immuneACCESS table keeps in-frame sequences only and misses some clones. Where compared with another copy, unresolved V genes explain less than half of these, and the others have no known cause. The sample table records over 30,000 clones; around 93% of these occur just once. The ten top clones hold 0.35% of the sample. In the case of this clone: Its antigen is unknown. Base qualities are not at hand, and no much larger clone is one base apart.

The sequences come from CD4+ T cells from peripheral blood mononuclear cells, collected after pregnancy. The V and J segments used are TRBV11-2 and TRBJ2-1, and possibly TRBD1, on 8 matching bases. This sequence was found in a female donor with multiple sclerosis, enrolled in a pregnancy study. The CDR3 amino acid sequence is: CASSSDRGLSLGNEQFF. The nucleotide sequence is TGTGCCAGCAGCTCCGACAGGGGACTAAGTTTGGGGAATGAGCAGTTCTTC.